The 23 T cell receptor beta chains below all came from one sample that was sequenced in a study of T cells in Graves' hyperthyroidism and ophthalmopathy. The TCR beta CDR3 regions underwent amplification using RNA transcripts as the source. Initially, a first-round RT-PCR of the TCR CDR3 employed the HTBI primer set. One entry per CDR3 protein, called by TCRdb with MiXCR from the multiplex PCR reads. The sample lists about 410,000 distinct CDR3 sequences, roughly 14% occurring once. Sequencing was done on a sample of blood. The receptors originated from a man younger than 30 with Graves' ophthalmopathy.

This clonotype was detected many times. The rearrangement links TRBV7-9 to TRBJ2-7; TRBD2 agrees at 7 bases. The germline CDR1 and CDR2 sequences are SEHNR and FQNEAQ (reference sequence). The CDR3 has 15 amino acids. V shed 1 base and J 9 bases; nucleotides not matched to a gene: 12. In DNA form, the CDR3 reads TGTGCCAGCAGCTTAGGGGAGGGTAGCTTCGACGGGCAGTACTTC. It encodes CASSLGEGSFDGQYF.

This clonotype has ten or more counts. V is TRBV29-1 and J is TRBJ1-5; the D is unclear. The length of the CDR3 is 14 residues. Germline V gene lookup returns CDR1 SQVTM and CDR2 ANQGSEA. The ends were cut back, 6 bases at V and 4 bases at J, with 16 bases in the middle. As DNA, the CDR3 is TGCAGCGTGGCGACGGGTGGCGGGAATCAGCCCCAGCATTTT. It yields the protein CSVATGGGNQPQHF.

The chain uses TRBV20-1 and TRBJ2-5; 7 bases match TRBD2. The trim removed 3 bases at V and 5 bases at J, leaving 12 bases unmatched. The CDR3 covers 15 residues. Looked up from germline, CDR1 is DFQATT and CDR2 is SNEGSKA (reference sequence). CDR3 DNA sequence: TGCAGTGCTAGCCACTCTGGGAGGGCCGATGAGACCCAGTACTTC. Translating it yields CSASHSGRADETQYF.

The table lists this clonotype with a few counts. The chain couples TRBV7-3 to TRBJ2-7; TRBD1 agrees at 7 bases. V lost 7 bases, J lost 0 bases, and 6 bases stayed unmatched. Germline lookup yields CDR1 SGHTA and CDR2 FQGTGA. This CDR3 has 14 amino acids. CDR3 region: CASIPRDSSYEQYF. The CDR3 DNA is TGTGCCAGCATCCCTCGGGACAGCTCCTACGAGCAGTACTTC.

This clonotype showed up many times. The V gene is TRBV6-1, the J gene TRBJ1-2; 7 nucleotides align to TRBD1. This CDR3 comprises 13 residues. The germline CDR1 and CDR2 sequences are MNHNS and SASEGT. The junction had 12 bases not matched to a gene; V was cut back by 6 bases and J by 11 bases. The CDR3 DNA follows: TGTGCCAGCAGCGATCACAGCAGGGGGAGATACACCTTC. Its protein product is CASSDHSRGRYTF.

A remark on this clonotype: Since a much larger clone is just one base distant, this may be a read error. The gene calls are TRBV6-2 or TRBV6-3 and TRBJ2-3; no clear D. Germline lookup yields CDR1 MNHEY and CDR2 SVGEGT. V shed 5 bases and J shed 1 base, with 10 bases lying between them. This CDR3 is built from 14 residues. As DNA, the CDR3 is TGTGCCAGCAGTCACTGGTCCGGCACAGATACGCAGTATTTT. Residues: CASSHWSGTDTQYF.

The V gene is TRBV5-1, the J gene TRBJ2-6; no clear D. V gave up 0 bases and J gave up 0 bases, with 7 bases separating them. This CDR3 has 16 residues. Germline V gives CDR1 SGHRS, CDR2 YFSETQ. The CDR3 bases are TGCGCCAGCAGCTTGGAGGCGGTCTCTGGGGCCAACGTCCTGACTTTC. Translated, it gives CASSLEAVSGANVLTF.

This clonotype was seen many times. The chain has TRBV24-1 and TRBJ2-5, with D possibly being TRBD1 (5 bases). The germline CDR1 and CDR2 sequences are KGHDR and SFDVKD. V was pared by 5 bases and J by 8 bases, with 20 bases between. This CDR3 spans 15 amino acids. The CDR3 bases are TGTGCCACCAGTGCCCCCGGCAGTTCTCAGGGAACCCAGTACTTC. It yields the protein CATSAPGSSQGTQYF.

This sequence joins TRBV2 and TRBJ2-2; tentatively, D is TRBD1 (5 bases). Germline V gene data show CDR1 as SNHLY and CDR2 as FYNNEI. The CDR3 is 13 amino acids. The V end lost 10 bases, the J end lost 9 bases, and 18 bases lay between the germline ends. The CDR3 sequence: CATSQGPPRELFF. CDR3 bases: TGTGCCACTTCCCAGGGCCCTCCCAGGGAGCTGTTTTTT.

This clonotype has only a few counts. The V call is TRBV20-1, the J call TRBJ2-1; D possibly corresponds to TRBD2 (7 bases). The CDR3 runs to 14 residues. The germline gives CDR1 DFQATT, CDR2 SNEGSKA (reference sequence). V lost 3 bases, J lost 7 bases, and 16 bases lay in between. CDR3 protein: CSASRGGANNEQFF. The DNA of the CDR3 is TGCAGTGCTAGTAGGGGGGGGGCCAATAATGAGCAGTTCTTC.

This clonotype came up many times. The V call is TRBV3-1, the J call TRBJ2-7, with D hard to call. Germline CDR1 LGHDT, CDR2 YNNKEL (reference sequence). CDR3 length: 14 residues. Trimming cost V 4 bases and J 2 bases, with 12 bases left between them. The CDR3 coding sequence is TGTGCCAGCAGCCGGCAGGAATATACCTACGAGCAGTACTTC. Its protein is CASSRQEYTYEQYF.

This clonotype occurred a few times. This chain connects TRBV19 to TRBJ2-7, with no clear D. The CDR3 has 15 amino acids. The germline gives CDR1 LNHDA, CDR2 SQIVND (reference sequence). Trimming took 9 bases from V and 0 from J, leaving 18 bases between them. For the CDR3, the DNA is TGTGCCAGCACCAGAGGCTATCCGAGCTCCTACGAGCAGTACTTC. Translated: CASTRGYPSSYEQYF. Supplemented by reference TRBV19 and TRBJ2-7, the full variable domain reads DGGITQSPKYLFRKEGQNVTLSCEQNLNHDAMYWYRQDPGQGLRLIYYSQIVNDFQKGDIAEGYSVSREKKESFPLTVTSAQKNPTAFYLCASTRGYPSSYEQYFGPGTRLTVT.

This clonotype was observed at least ten times. The chain couples TRBV2 to TRBJ2-5; D possibly uses TRBD1 or TRBD2 (5 bases each). The germline V and J ends were trimmed by 4 bases and 2 bases, with 14 bases remaining between them. The CDR3 loop spans 15 amino acids. Germline values: CDR1 SNHLY, CDR2 FYNNEI. CDR3 protein: CASSVQGTVQETQYF. In DNA, the CDR3 is TGTGCCAGCAGTGTTCAAGGGACCGTACAAGAGACCCAGTACTTC.

This clonotype has ten or more counts. The V call is TRBV29-1, the J call TRBJ2-1, with D unclear. This CDR3 contains 13 residues. Germline-derived CDR1 and CDR2 are SQVTM and ANQGSEA. V lost 6 bases and J lost 1, with 10 bases in between. The CDR3 here is CSVGIKSYNEQFF. The CDR3, as DNA: TGCAGCGTGGGCATTAAATCCTACAATGAGCAGTTCTTC.

This clonotype has a count of ten or more. V gene TRBV6-1 combines with J gene TRBJ2-7; D call uncertain. Trimming shortened V by 2 bases and J by 4 bases, and 9 bases separated the two germline ends. Germline V CDR1 and CDR2: MNHNS, SASEGT. There are 13 residues in the CDR3. This CDR3 reads CASSENLIYEQYF. As DNA, the CDR3 is TGTGCCAGCAGTGAAAACCTCATATACGAGCAGTACTTC.

This clonotype occurred a few times. The chain employs TRBV5-1 and TRBJ2-7; no clear D gene. The CDR3 runs to 11 residues. The V and J ends lost 0 bases and 6 bases respectively, with 4 bases between them. In germline, CDR1 is SGHRS, CDR2 YFSETQ. Here the CDR3 DNA reads TGCGCCAGCAGCTTGGCCGCCGAGCAGTACTTC. This gives the protein CASSLAAEQYF. Drawing the rest from reference TRBV5-1 and TRBJ2-7, the complete variable domain is KAGVTQTPRYLIKTRGQQVTLSCSPISGHRSVSWYQQTPGQGLQFLFEYFSETQRNKGNFPGRFSGRQFSNSRSEMNVSTLELGDSALYLCASSLAAEQYFGPGTRLTVT.

The chain links TRBV10-1 to TRBJ2-2; 7 bases align to TRBD2. This CDR3 is 19 amino acids long. Germline assignment: CDR1 WNHNN and CDR2 SYGVQD (reference sequence). The V and J ends lost 5 bases and 0 bases, in that order; junction bases with no gene match: 15. DNA of the CDR3: TGCGCCAGCAGTCCCTCGGGACTACCGCCTATACCGAACACCGGGGAGCTGTTTTTT. As protein: CASSPSGLPPIPNTGELFF.

This clonotype has ten or more counts. Here the CDR3 reads CASRNIEQGIYEQYF. CDR3 DNA sequence: TGTGCCAGCAGAAACATTGAACAGGGGATCTACGAGCAGTACTTC. The chain couples TRBV7-2 to TRBJ2-7; 7 positions match TRBD1. The ends lost 6 bases at V and 3 bases at J; junction bases unmatched: 11. The length of the CDR3 is 15 residues. Germline V gene sequence: CDR1 SGHTA, CDR2 FQGNSA.

This clonotype was counted ten times or more. This sequence joins TRBV7-9 and TRBJ2-7; D remains ambiguous. Germline CDR1 reads SEHNR; CDR2 reads FQNEAQ (reference sequence). The ends were cut back, 3 bases at V and 5 bases at J, with 8 bases in the middle. The CDR3 covers 12 residues. The chain's CDR3 is CASSLARHEQYF. The CDR3 DNA reads TGTGCCAGCAGCTTGGCGAGGCACGAGCAGTACTTC.

This clonotype has at least ten counts. The chain is built from TRBV7-9 and TRBJ2-2, with TRBD1 identical over 8 bases. This CDR3 has 17 residues. The ends lost 8 bases at V and 4 bases at J; junction bases unmatched: 15. The V gene's germline CDR1 is SEHNR and CDR2 FQNEAQ (reference sequence). Written as DNA, the CDR3 is TGTGCCAGCGCCGGGACAGGACTTAAAGGTGGCACCGGGGAGCTGTTTTTT. Residues: CASAGTGLKGGTGELFF. The full variable domain, with the rest looked up from reference TRBV7-9 and TRBJ2-2, is DTGVSQNPRHKITKRGQNVTFRCDPISEHNRLYWYRQTLGQGPEFLTYFQNEAQLEKSRLLSDRFSAERPKGSFSTLEIQRTEQGDSAMYLCASAGTGLKGGTGELFFGEGSRLTVL.

This clonotype was seen many times. J is TRBJ1-2 and V is TRBV12-3 or TRBV12-4; D is unclear. V dropped 2 bases and J dropped 0 bases, with 13 bases sitting between them. The CDR3 covers 16 residues. In DNA form, the CDR3 reads TGTGCCAGCAGTTTATCGAAGGGAGCTACTAACTATGGCTACACCTTC. Translated, it gives CASSLSKGATNYGYTF.

In this sample, this clonotype turned up a few times. The chain uses TRBV30 and TRBJ2-3; D is perhaps TRBD1 (6 bases). The germline V and J ends were trimmed by 8 bases and 7 bases, with 13 bases remaining between them. This CDR3 contains 11 residues. CDR1 is GTSNPN and CDR2 is SVGIG in the germline V gene (reference sequence). CDR3 region: CARSRGNTQYF. The CDR3 DNA reads as TGTGCCAGGTCCAGGGGAAATACGCAGTATTTT.

This clonotype was picked up many times. The chain is built from TRBV27 and TRBJ2-7, with 7 bases that match TRBD2. V lost 6 bases to trimming and J lost 5 bases; unmatched junction nucleotides: 7. The CDR3 runs to 13 residues. CDR1 is MNHEY and CDR2 is SMNVEV in the germline V gene (reference sequence). CDR3 residues: CASSPGGPNEQYF. CDR3 nucleotide sequence: TGTGCCAGCAGCCCGGGGGGACCAAACGAGCAGTACTTC.